One sample yielded the 22 T cell receptor beta chains listed below, sequenced in a study of graft-versus-host responses after intestinal transplantation. Profiled with immunoSEQ multiplex PCR; TCRdb holds only in-frame clones, not every one. The sample shows 75,000 to 100,000 clones, 90% of them seen only once. The source material was PBMCs, sampled roughly 410 days after intestinal transplant. Source of these receptors: a human patient who received an intestinal transplant, so some T cells may come from the graft donor.

This CDR3 is CASSPPPSSGNTIYF. CDR3 in DNA: TGTGCCAGCAGCCCACCCCCCAGCTCTGGAAACACCATATATTTT. The chain links TRBV7-2 to TRBJ1-3, with unresolved D. Trimming stripped 5 bases from V and 0 bases from J, with 11 bases between. Germline V lookup: CDR1 SGHTA, CDR2 FQGNSA. This CDR3 region has 15 residues.

V gene TRBV5-4 combines with J gene TRBJ2-5; D perhaps matches TRBD2 (6 bases). Deletions cut 2 bases from V and 1 base from J, with 12 bases between. The CDR3 is 15 amino acids. CDR1 is SGHNT, CDR2 YYREEE, per germline (reference sequence). CDR3 protein: CASSFQLATQETQYF. For the CDR3, the DNA is TGTGCCAGCAGCTTTCAGCTAGCGACCCAAGAGACCCAGTACTTC. The variable domain in full, completed from reference TRBV5-4 and TRBJ2-5, reads ETGVTQSPTHLIKTRGQQVTLRCSSQSGHNTVSWYQQALGQGPQFIFQYYREEENGRGNFPPRFSGLQFPNYSSELNVNALELDDSALYLCASSFQLATQETQYFGPGTRLLVL.

The chain joins TRBV21-1 to TRBJ2-4; the DNA was not used to check the table's D call, TRBD2. TRBV21-1 is tagged as a pseudogene. The CDR3 length is 20 residues. CDR3 sequence reads: CANIREGDPPLGLAKNIQYF. CDR3 sequence (DNA): TGTGCCAACATCCGGGAGGGGGACCCCCCCTTGGGCCTAGCCAAAAACATTCAGTACTTC.

The J gene is TRBJ2-3, the V gene TRBV6-5, with unresolved D. The CDR3 is made up of 11 amino acids. V was clipped by 7 bases and J by 5 bases, with 7 bases between them. Germline V gives CDR1 MNHEY, CDR2 SVGAGI. The chain's CDR3 is CASTNLDTQYF. CDR3 sequence (DNA): TGTGCCAGCACTAACCTAGATACGCAGTATTTT.

The CDR3 DNA is TGTGCCAGCAGCTTAGGTTGGGGAGTAGGGAACTATGGCTACACCTTC. This sequence encodes CASSLGWGVGNYGYTF. The chain recombines TRBV11-2 with TRBJ1-2; D not certain. Germline V CDR1 and CDR2: SGHAT, FQNNGV. Trimming removed 1 base at V and 2 bases at J, with 14 bases between. There are 16 residues in the CDR3.

The genes are TRBV5-6 and TRBJ2-7, with D hard to call. Germline assignment: CDR1 SGHDT and CDR2 YYEEEE. The CDR3 has 13 amino acids. Deletions cut 0 bases from V and 4 bases from J, with 8 bases between. CDR3 amino acids: CASSLEGRYEQYF. The CDR3 bases are TGTGCCAGCAGCTTGGAGGGTCGGTACGAGCAGTACTTC.

This clone was detected a few times. The DNA for the CDR3 is TGTGCCAGCAGTGAAGTAGATTTCGGCATTCAGTACTTC. This translates into CASSEVDFGIQYF. The chain employs TRBV2 and TRBJ2-4; D is ambiguous. Germline CDR1 SNHLY, CDR2 FYNNEI. Trimming removed 1 base from V and 9 bases from J, with 10 bases in between. The length of the CDR3 is 13 residues. The full variable domain, its missing parts supplied by reference TRBV2 and TRBJ2-4, is EPEVTQTPSHQVTQMGQEVILRCVPISNHLYFYWYRQILGQKVEFLVSFYNNEISEKSEIFDDQFSVERPDGSNFTLKIRSTKLEDSAMYFCASSEVDFGIQYFGAGTRLSVL.

The table lists this clone with a count of one. The chain carries TRBV27 and TRBJ1-1, with TRBD1 identical over 7 bases. V trimming: 6 bases; J trimming: 7 bases; junction bases outside the gene matches: 17. The CDR3 has 16 amino acids. Germline CDR1 and CDR2: MNHEY and SMNVEV (reference sequence). As DNA, the CDR3 is TGTGCCAGCAGCAGGCCCCGTGGGACAGCTTTGGGTGAAGCTTTCTTT. Amino acid sequence: CASSRPRGTALGEAFF.

This chain joins TRBV5-4 and TRBJ2-7; D gene unclear. V lost 0 bases, J lost 3 bases, and 7 bases lay in between. The CDR3 runs 13 residues. CDR1 SGHNT and CDR2 YYREEE come from the germline V gene (reference sequence). The CDR3, as DNA: TGTGCCAGCAGCTTGGGGGGTTACTACGAGCAGTACTTC. Residues: CASSLGGYYEQYF.

This chain connects TRBV5-1 to TRBJ2-5; D unresolved. The J call may be mistaken, given a closer DNA end match to TRBJ2-7. The CDR3 spans 12 residues. The germline V gene encodes CDR1 SGHRS and CDR2 YFSETQ. The CDR3 sequence: CASSRTSYEQYF. The CDR3 DNA sequence: TGCGCCAGCAGCAGGACCTCCTACGAGCAGTACTTC.

The J gene is TRBJ2-7, the V gene TRBV11-1; TRBD1 is a possible D gene (6 bases). Germline V gives CDR1 SGHAT, CDR2 FQDESV (reference sequence). The CDR3 totals 15 residues. V was pared by 3 bases and J by 3 bases, with 15 bases between. CDR3 nucleotides: TGTGCCAGCAGCTTTTCGTACGACAGGTTCTACGAGCAGTACTTC. Protein: CASSFSYDRFYEQYF.

In regard to this clone: A read error is likely, as this CDR3 ends without the conserved phenylalanine or tryptophan. The chain is built from TRBV10-1 and TRBJ2-7, with 8 bases identical to TRBD2. The germline CDR1 and CDR2 sequences are WNHNN and SYGVQD (reference sequence). The CDR3 contains 13 residues. V shed 6 bases, J shed 6 bases, and the junction held 7 bases outside the gene matches. This chain's CDR3 is CASSYGLASEQYL. CDR3 nucleotide sequence: TGCGCCAGCAGCTACGGACTAGCCTCCGAGCAGTACCTC.

The chain carries TRBV27 and TRBJ2-7; D is undetermined. The V gene's germline CDR1 is MNHEY and CDR2 SMNVEV (reference sequence). Deletions cut 0 bases from V and 0 bases from J, with 6 bases between. This CDR3 is built from 14 residues. The CDR3 region has the DNA TGTGCCAGCAGTTTATCGGGTAACTCCTACGAGCAGTACTTC. Amino acids: CASSLSGNSYEQYF.

The chain recombines TRBV7-3 with TRBJ2-3; tentatively, D is TRBD2 (6 bases). The germline V gene encodes CDR1 SGHTA and CDR2 FQGTGA. The CDR3 extends over 16 amino acids. V was clipped by 2 bases and J by 2 bases, with 14 bases between them. The CDR3 DNA follows: TGTGCCAGCAGCTTACGCGGGACTCCCCCCACAGATACGCAGTATTTT. The encoded protein is CASSLRGTPPTDTQYF.

CDR3 loop: CASTALGQVEETQYF. CDR3 nucleotides: TGCGCCAGCACCGCCCTGGGACAGGTAGAAGAGACCCAGTACTTC. The rearrangement joins TRBV5-1 to TRBJ2-5; 8 positions agree with TRBD1. The germline V gene encodes CDR1 SGHRS and CDR2 YFSETQ. The length of the CDR3 is 15 residues. J was trimmed by 3 bases and V by 6 bases; bases with no gene match: 10.

The V gene is TRBV9, the J gene TRBJ1-6; D is possibly TRBD1 (5 bases). V shed 2 bases and J shed 5 bases, with 8 bases lying between them. There are 14 residues in the CDR3. The germline V gene encodes CDR1 SGDLS and CDR2 YYNGEE. CDR3 sequence: CASSVGGDNSPLHF. CDR3 nucleotides: TGTGCCAGCAGCGTTGGAGGGGATAATTCACCCCTCCACTTT.

The CDR3 DNA reads TGCGCCAGCAGCGAGCCTCAGGGCACTGAAGCTTTCTTT. Its protein product is CASSEPQGTEAFF. V and J are TRBV5-1 and TRBJ1-1; D may be TRBD1 (5 bases). Per germline, CDR1 SGHRS and CDR2 YFSETQ. Trimming removed 4 bases from V and 4 bases from J, with 11 bases in between. This CDR3 is 13 amino acids long. Looking up the rest from reference TRBV5-1 and TRBJ1-1 gives the full variable domain: KAGVTQTPRYLIKTRGQQVTLSCSPISGHRSVSWYQQTPGQGLQFLFEYFSETQRNKGNFPGRFSGRQFSNSRSEMNVSTLELGDSALYLCASSEPQGTEAFFGQGTRLTVV.

This clone occurred once. The chain combines TRBV6-5 with TRBJ2-5, with 9 bases lining up with TRBD2. Germline assignment: CDR1 MNHEY and CDR2 SVGAGI. Losses at the gene ends were 7 bases for V and 7 bases for J; bases not matched to a gene: 10. This CDR3 contains 14 residues. The CDR3: CASTLVAGGRTQYF. CDR3 DNA sequence: TGTGCCAGCACTTTAGTCGCGGGGGGGCGGACCCAGTACTTC.

This chain joins TRBV6-1 and TRBJ1-5; D is possibly TRBD1 (5 bases). This CDR3 spans 16 amino acids. In germline, CDR1 is MNHNS, CDR2 SASEGT. V lost 4 bases and J lost 1, with 14 bases in between. CDR3 amino acids: CASSAPRRDSNQPQHF. CDR3 bases: TGTGCCAGCAGTGCGCCCCGACGGGACAGCAATCAGCCCCAGCATTTT.

V usage is TRBV19 and J usage is TRBJ1-2, with D perhaps matching TRBD1 (6 bases). Trimming stripped 0 bases from V and 5 bases from J, with 13 bases between. Germline-derived CDR1 and CDR2 are LNHDA and SQIVND (reference sequence). CDR3 length equals 15 residues. In DNA form, the CDR3 reads TGTGCCAGTAGTATAGATGCAGGGGCCCCTTATGGCTACACCTTC. This translates into CASSIDAGAPYGYTF.

CDR3 region: CASSLGGGGPNTEAFF. The CDR3 coding sequence is TGTGCCAGCAGCTTAGGGGGGGGCGGACCGAACACTGAAGCTTTCTTT. V is TRBV11-2 and J is TRBJ1-1; weak D call: TRBD1 (6 bases). Germline V CDR1 and CDR2: SGHAT, FQNNGV. Deletions cut 1 base from V and 1 base from J, with 13 bases between. The CDR3 totals 16 residues.

In its sample, this clone was seen once. The chain links TRBV7-9 to TRBJ2-1; tentatively, D is TRBD1 or TRBD2 (6 bases each). The V end was cut by 11 bases, the J end by 9 bases, with 14 bases between. Germline CDR1 and CDR2: SEHNR and FQNEAQ (reference sequence). CDR3 length equals 11 residues. The CDR3 DNA reads as TGTGCCCCGGAGGGGGGCGGTGAGCAGTTCTTC. Translating it yields CAPEGGGEQFF.